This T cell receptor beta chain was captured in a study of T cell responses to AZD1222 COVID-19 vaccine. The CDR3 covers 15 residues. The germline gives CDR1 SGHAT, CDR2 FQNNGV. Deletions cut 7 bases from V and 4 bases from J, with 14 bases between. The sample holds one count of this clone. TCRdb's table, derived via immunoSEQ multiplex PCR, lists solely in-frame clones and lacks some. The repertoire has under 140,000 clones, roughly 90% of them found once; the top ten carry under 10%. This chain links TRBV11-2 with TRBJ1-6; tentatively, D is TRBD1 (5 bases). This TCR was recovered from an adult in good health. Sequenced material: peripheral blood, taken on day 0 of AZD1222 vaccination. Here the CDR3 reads CASKGWGFYNSPLHF. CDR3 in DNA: TGTGCCAGCAAGGGTTGGGGGTTTTATAATTCACCCCTCCACTTT.